These T cell receptor beta chains were read from a single sample in a study of T cell responses to AZD1222 COVID-19 vaccine. Sequenced by immunoSEQ multiplex PCR; TCRdb stores in-frame clones only, minus some. Seen here are tens of thousands of clones, 85% to 90% observed once, and the top ten hold roughly a fifth. The specimen comprised peripheral blood, sampled on day 0 of AZD1222 vaccination. These receptors came from an adult in good health. CDR3s include the opening cysteine and the closing phenylalanine or tryptophan. The D gene is left open where the match is weak. Some rows have no size entry. The others give once, few or many, or a class for an expanded clone.

CDR3 protein: CASSLMGGNPYEQYF
CDR3 DNA: TGTGCCAGCAGTTTAATGGGGGGCAACCCCTACGAGCAGTACTTC
V gene: TRBV27
J gene: TRBJ2-7
clone size: .
D gene: .

CDR3 protein: CASSLVGVGGQPQHF
CDR3 DNA: TGTGCCAGCAGCTTGGTCGGGGTCGGAGGTCAGCCCCAGCATTTT
V gene: TRBV5-8
J gene: TRBJ1-5
clone size: .
D gene: .

CDR3 protein: CAWTVGGLYNSPLHF
CDR3 DNA: TGTGCCTGGACCGTGGGGGGCCTCTATAATTCACCCCTCCACTTT
V gene: TRBV30
J gene: TRBJ1-6
clone size: .
D gene: .

CDR3 protein: CASSLGHPSPNEKLFF
CDR3 DNA: TGTGCCAGCAGCCTCGGACATCCCTCTCCTAATGAAAAACTGTTTTTT
V gene: TRBV11-2
J gene: TRBJ1-4
clone size: .
D gene: .

CDR3 protein: CASSSTVQGAQYF
CDR3 DNA: TGCGCCAGCAGCTCGACAGTCCAGGGGGCCCAGTATTTT
V gene: TRBV5-1
J gene: TRBJ2-3
clone size: .
D gene: TRBD1

CDR3 protein: CASRTPRRNQPQHF
CDR3 DNA: TGTGCCAGTAGGACGCCCCGACGGAATCAGCCCCAGCATTTT
V gene: TRBV19
J gene: TRBJ1-5
clone size: .
D gene: .

CDR3 protein: CASSPPPYNEQFF
CDR3 DNA: TGTGCCAGCAGCCCTCCCCCCTACAATGAGCAGTTCTTC
V gene: TRBV11-2
J gene: TRBJ2-1
clone size: .
D gene: .

CDR3 protein: CASSLGQPNSPLHF
CDR3 DNA: TGTGCCAGCAGTTTAGGACAGCCTAATTCACCCCTCCACTTT
V gene: TRBV27
J gene: TRBJ1-6
clone size: .
D gene: .

CDR3 protein: CASSLVGQGRGTQYF
CDR3 DNA: TGTGCCAGCAGCTTAGTGGGACAGGGTCGAGGTACGCAGTATTTT
V gene: TRBV7-8
J gene: TRBJ2-3
clone size: .
D gene: TRBD1

CDR3 protein: CASSAHLPGVNTEAFF
CDR3 DNA: TGTGCCAGCAGCGCCCATCTCCCCGGGGTGAACACTGAAGCTTTCTTT
V gene: TRBV9
J gene: TRBJ1-1
clone size: .
D gene: .

CDR3 protein: CASTPGGWGRNTEAFF
CDR3 DNA: TGTGCCAGTACGCCAGGCGGTTGGGGGCGGAACACTGAAGCTTTCTTT
V gene: TRBV19
J gene: TRBJ1-1
clone size: .
D gene: .

CDR3 protein: CASSLTGGSGNTIYF
CDR3 DNA: TGCGCCAGCAGCTTGACAGGGGGCTCTGGAAACACCATATATTTT
V gene: TRBV5-1
J gene: TRBJ1-3
clone size: few
D gene: TRBD1

CDR3 protein: CASSQLGGSYGYTF
CDR3 DNA: TGTGCCAGCAGCCAACTGGGGGGCAGCTATGGCTACACCTTC
V gene: TRBV3-1/TRBV3-2
J gene: TRBJ1-2
clone size: once
D gene: .

CDR3 protein: CASSGVLGAIYF
CDR3 DNA: TGTGCCAGCAGCGGGGTCCTCGGGGCCATATATTTT
V gene: TRBV7-9
J gene: TRBJ1-3
clone size: .
D gene: .

CDR3 protein: CASSLTPGEYNEQFF
CDR3 DNA: TGTGCCAGCAGCTTAACGCCCGGGGAATACAATGAGCAGTTCTTC
V gene: TRBV7-3
J gene: TRBJ2-1
clone size: .
D gene: .

CDR3 protein: CATSEWGNQPQHF
CDR3 DNA: TGTGCCACCAGTGAGTGGGGAAATCAGCCCCAGCATTTT
V gene: TRBV24-1
J gene: TRBJ1-5
clone size: .
D gene: .

CDR3 protein: CASGPRVYGYTF
CDR3 DNA: TGTGCCAGCGGTCCCAGGGTCTATGGCTACACCTTC
V gene: TRBV28
J gene: TRBJ1-2
clone size: .
D gene: .

CDR3 protein: CASRDYRDSPLHF
CDR3 DNA: TGTGCCAGCAGGGATTACAGGGATTCACCCCTCCACTTT
V gene: TRBV12-3/TRBV12-4
J gene: TRBJ1-6
clone size: .
D gene: .

CDR3 protein: CASSYILVGELFF
CDR3 DNA: TGTGCCAGCAGTTACATCTTGGTCGGGGAGCTGTTTTTT
V gene: TRBV6-5
J gene: TRBJ2-2
clone size: .
D gene: .

CDR3 protein: CARSSRDIGYEQYF
CDR3 DNA: TGTGCCAGAAGCTCCCGGGACATAGGGTACGAGCAGTACTTC
V gene: TRBV7-5
J gene: TRBJ2-7
clone size: .
D gene: .

CDR3 protein: CASSRDRDAFF
CDR3 DNA: TGTGCCAGCAGCCGAGACAGGGACGCTTTCTTT
V gene: TRBV7-9
J gene: TRBJ1-1
clone size: few
D gene: TRBD1

CDR3 protein: CASSVGTGGMNTEAFF
CDR3 DNA: TGTGCCAGCAGCGTAGGGACAGGGGGCATGAACACTGAAGCTTTCTTT
V gene: TRBV9
J gene: TRBJ1-1
clone size: .
D gene: TRBD1

CDR3 protein: CASRSMGQETQYF
CDR3 DNA: TGCGCCAGCAGGAGCATGGGCCAAGAGACCCAGTACTTC
V gene: TRBV10-2
J gene: TRBJ2-5
clone size: .
D gene: .

CDR3 protein: CASSPGTGPYEQYF
CDR3 DNA: TGTGCCAGCTCACCCGGGACAGGTCCCTACGAGCAGTACTTC
V gene: TRBV18
J gene: TRBJ2-7
clone size: .
D gene: TRBD1

CDR3 protein: CARCASRRDNSPLHF
CDR3 DNA: TGTGCCAGATGTGCATCCCGGAGAGATAATTCACCCCTCCACTTT
V gene: TRBV5-3
J gene: TRBJ1-6
clone size: few
D gene: .

CDR3 protein: CASSDTGWTEAFF
CDR3 DNA: TGTGCCAGCAGTGACACGGGTTGGACTGAAGCTTTCTTT
V gene: TRBV6-1
J gene: TRBJ1-1
clone size: .
D gene: .

CDR3 protein: CASATNQPQHF
CDR3 DNA: TGTGCCAGCGCGACGAATCAGCCCCAGCATTTT
V gene: TRBV6-6
J gene: TRBJ1-5
clone size: .
D gene: .

CDR3 protein: CASSSQTHLGEPQHF
CDR3 DNA: TGTGCCAGCAGTTCCCAGACACACCTAGGGGAGCCCCAGCATTTT
V gene: TRBV28
J gene: TRBJ1-5
clone size: .
D gene: .

CDR3 protein: CASSFGRQAVQYF
CDR3 DNA: TGTGCCAGCAGCTTCGGTCGGCAGGCTGTGCAGTACTTC
V gene: TRBV11-2
J gene: TRBJ2-7
clone size: .
D gene: .

CDR3 protein: CASSQDGGGVGYTF
CDR3 DNA: TGCGCCAGCAGCCAAGATGGGGGGGGCGTTGGCTACACCTTC
V gene: TRBV4-1
J gene: TRBJ1-2
clone size: .
D gene: .

CDR3 protein: CASSRDREPYEQYF
CDR3 DNA: TGTGCCAGCTCAAGAGACAGGGAACCCTACGAGCAGTACTTC
V gene: TRBV18
J gene: TRBJ2-7
clone size: .
D gene: TRBD1

CDR3 protein: CASSIPSGTDTQYF
CDR3 DNA: TGTGCCAGTAGTATTCCTAGCGGCACAGATACGCAGTATTTT
V gene: TRBV19
J gene: TRBJ2-3
clone size: few
D gene: .

CDR3 protein: CASLNMRSSPLHF
CDR3 DNA: TGTGCCAGCCTAAACATGCGGAGTTCACCCCTCCACTTT
V gene: TRBV6-6
J gene: TRBJ1-6
clone size: .
D gene: .

CDR3 protein: CASGGRDRVQPQHF
CDR3 DNA: TGTGCCAGCGGGGGTCGGGACCGAGTACAGCCCCAGCATTTT
V gene: TRBV5-8
J gene: TRBJ1-5
clone size: .
D gene: .

CDR3 protein: CASSFGTTNQPQHF
CDR3 DNA: TGTGCCAGCAGCTTCGGGACAACGAATCAGCCCCAGCATTTT
V gene: TRBV5-6
J gene: TRBJ1-5
clone size: .
D gene: .

CDR3 protein: CASSLAIGKSGEQYF
CDR3 DNA: TGCGCCAGCAGCTTGGCCATCGGGAAAAGCGGAGAGCAGTACTTC
V gene: TRBV5-1
J gene: TRBJ2-7
clone size: .
D gene: .

CDR3 protein: CAWSVGQGLNQPQHF
CDR3 DNA: TGTGCCTGGAGTGTAGGACAGGGTTTAAATCAGCCCCAGCATTTT
V gene: TRBV30
J gene: TRBJ1-5
clone size: few
D gene: TRBD1

CDR3 protein: CASSPGQDFYGYTF
CDR3 DNA: TGTGCCAGCAGCCCGGGACAGGATTTCTATGGCTACACCTTC
V gene: TRBV9
J gene: TRBJ1-2
clone size: few
D gene: TRBD1

CDR3 protein: CASSSRDRAPQTQYF
CDR3 DNA: TGTGCCAGCAGCTCCCGGGACAGGGCCCCCCAGACCCAGTACTTC
V gene: TRBV11-1
J gene: TRBJ2-5
clone size: .
D gene: TRBD1

CDR3 protein: CASRDRGRQEQYF
CDR3 DNA: TGTGCCAGCAGGGACAGGGGGCGTCAAGAGCAGTACTTC
V gene: TRBV2
J gene: TRBJ2-7
clone size: .
D gene: TRBD1

CDR3 protein: CASSSPGGTNNEQFF
CDR3 DNA: TGTGCCAGCAGCTCTCCAGGAGGGACCAACAATGAGCAGTTCTTC
V gene: TRBV7-3
J gene: TRBJ2-1
clone size: .
D gene: .

CDR3 protein: CASSIYRDRQYF
CDR3 DNA: TGTGCCAGTAGTATATACCGGGACAGGCAGTACTTC
V gene: TRBV19
J gene: TRBJ2-7
clone size: .
D gene: TRBD1

CDR3 protein: CASRQFSGEQFF
CDR3 DNA: TGTGCCAGCAGGCAGTTTAGTGGTGAGCAGTTCTTC
V gene: TRBV12-3/TRBV12-4
J gene: TRBJ2-1
clone size: .
D gene: .

CDR3 protein: CASSLRRPSGNTIYF
CDR3 DNA: TGTGCCAGCAGTTTACGGAGACCCTCTGGAAACACCATATATTTT
V gene: TRBV27
J gene: TRBJ1-3
clone size: .
D gene: .

CDR3 protein: CASSLRTGVDTIYF
CDR3 DNA: TGTGCCAGCAGCCTACGGACAGGGGTGGACACCATATATTTT
V gene: TRBV14
J gene: TRBJ1-3
clone size: .
D gene: TRBD1